This TCR beta chain was found in a study of Graves' ophthalmopathy and Graves' hyperthyroidism. General study results and limits: A majority of expanded thyroid clonotypes exceeding 0.001 frequency were likewise present in blood.

This clonotype showed up many times. Its antigen remains unknown. The PBMCs used were ones drawn from 7.5 to 10 ml of fresh peripheral blood. Scientists amplified the TCR beta CDR3 regions from RNA transcripts. Amplification began with first-round RT-PCR using HTBI primers, then second-round multiplex PCR was performed. TCRdb re-derived calls from the multiplex PCR reads in MiXCR, one entry per CDR3 protein. This sample yields roughly 500,000 distinct CDR3 sequences, of which over 13% are seen a single time; roughly 10% belongs to the top ten. This TCR was recovered from a woman in her twenties or thirties with Graves' ophthalmopathy. The sample was blood.

The CDR3 DNA sequence: TGTGCCAGCAGTTATAGTGGGTTCAGGGGTAGCCAGCCCCAGCATTTT. This sequence encodes CASSYSGFRGSQPQHF. V and J are TRBV6-5 and TRBJ1-5, with D perhaps matching TRBD1 (6 bases). V was shortened by 3 bases and J by 7 bases, with 19 bases between the two germline ends. This CDR3 contains 16 residues. Germline assignment: CDR1 MNHEY and CDR2 SVGAGI.